This T cell receptor (beta chain) was sequenced in a study of T cell changes during pregnancy in multiple sclerosis. Profiled with immunoSEQ multiplex PCR; TCRdb holds only in-frame clones, not every one. Of 55,000 to 65,000 clones detected, roughly 93% appear once; the ten largest clones hold around 1.8%. Per germline, CDR1 ENHRY and CDR2 SYGVKD. This CDR3 is built from 16 residues. J gave up 7 bases and V 2 bases, and 8 bases lay outside the gene matches. A single count supports this clone. This clonotype was sampled from a female donor with multiple sclerosis, enrolled in a pregnancy study. The chain uses TRBV10-3 and TRBJ1-4; the match to TRBD1 covers 9 bases. The sequences come from peripheral blood, collected after pregnancy. For the CDR3, the DNA is TGTGCCATCAGTGAGGCAAAACAGGGGGCAGTTGAAAAACTGTTTTTT. Translated: CAISEAKQGAVEKLFF.